This TCR beta chain comes out of a study of cytomegalovirus exposure and HLA in healthy donors. The study's findings and limits: Later analysis associated a missense DCLRE1C variant with TCR beta V- and J-gene trimming. The study carried out a later analysis of TCR beta sequences. It associated approximately 15,000 of them with specific HLA alleles at a false discovery rate of 0.05.

The CDR3 totals 15 residues. Trimming shortened V by 1 base and J by 2 bases, and 10 bases separated the two germline ends. CDR1 and CDR2 from the germline V gene are SGHTS and YDEGEE. As regards this clone: As yet, its antigen is unknown.

This PCR relied on a set of 60 Vbeta primers and 13 Jbeta primers. Repertoires were generated with immunoSEQ multiplex PCR, while TCRdb's copy carries only in-frame clones and drops some. The sample shows 150,000 or so clones, approximately 86% of them seen only once. The sequence came from a woman younger than 35 in good health and CMV-seronegative. What was sequenced was PBMCs. This chain links TRBV5-8 with TRBJ2-4; D unresolved. The CDR3 sequence is CASSLTFTSKNIQYF. The DNA of the CDR3 is TGTGCCAGCAGCTTGACATTTACCTCCAAAAACATTCAGTACTTC.